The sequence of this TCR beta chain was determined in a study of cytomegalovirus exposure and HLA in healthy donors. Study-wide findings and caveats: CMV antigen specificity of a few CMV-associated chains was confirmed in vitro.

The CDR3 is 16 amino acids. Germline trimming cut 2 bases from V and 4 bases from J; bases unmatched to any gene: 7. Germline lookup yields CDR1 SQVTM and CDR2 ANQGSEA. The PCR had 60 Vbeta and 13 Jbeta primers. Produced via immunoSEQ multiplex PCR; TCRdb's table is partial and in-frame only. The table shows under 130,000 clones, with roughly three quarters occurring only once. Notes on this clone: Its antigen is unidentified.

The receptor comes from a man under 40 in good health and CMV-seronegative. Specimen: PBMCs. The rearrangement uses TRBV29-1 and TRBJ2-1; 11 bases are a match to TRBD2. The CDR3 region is CSVEKGTSGAYNEQFF. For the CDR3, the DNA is TGCAGCGTTGAAAAAGGGACTAGCGGAGCTTACAATGAGCAGTTCTTC.